The next 16 T cell receptor beta chains were all read from a single sample in a study of T cells in Graves' hyperthyroidism and ophthalmopathy. The investigators amplified TCR beta CDR3 regions from RNA transcripts. First-round RT-PCR targeting the TCR CDR3 was performed with the HTBI primer set. TCRdb passed the multiplex PCR reads through MiXCR, listing each CDR3 protein once. The sample includes some 380,000 distinct CDR3 sequences, roughly 13% of them seen just once. Sequencing input: blood. The receptors were sampled from a man younger than 45 with Graves' hyperthyroidism that later progressed to Graves' ophthalmopathy.

This clonotype occurred many times. The chain uses TRBV5-1 and TRBJ2-3; no reliable D call. Germline V gene sequence: CDR1 SGHRS, CDR2 YFSETQ. V shed 1 base and J shed 0 bases, with 12 bases lying between them. The CDR3 has 16 residues. The CDR3 is CASSLKSSPSTDTQYF. The CDR3 coding sequence is TGCGCCAGCAGCTTGAAGAGCTCCCCCAGCACAGATACGCAGTATTTT. Full variable domain (outside the CDR3, taken from reference TRBV5-1 and TRBJ2-3): KAGVTQTPRYLIKTRGQQVTLSCSPISGHRSVSWYQQTPGQGLQFLFEYFSETQRNKGNFPGRFSGRQFSNSRSEMNVSTLELGDSALYLCASSLKSSPSTDTQYFGPGTRLTVL.

This rearrangement joins TRBV24-1 to TRBJ1-1, with 8 bases aligning to TRBD1. The CDR3 consists of 14 residues. Germline V lookup: CDR1 KGHDR, CDR2 SFDVKD. The ends lost 7 bases at V and 3 bases at J; junction bases unmatched: 6. The CDR3 sequence is CATRPDRGHTEAFF. CDR3 in DNA: TGTGCCACCAGACCCGACAGGGGCCACACTGAAGCTTTCTTT.

The V call is TRBV9, the J call TRBJ2-1; 7 positions match TRBD2. CDR1 is SGDLS and CDR2 is YYNGEE in the germline V gene. J was trimmed by 5 bases and V by 4 bases; bases with no gene match: 6. The CDR3 runs 14 residues. The CDR3 is CASSTSGANNEQFF. CDR3 DNA: TGTGCCAGCAGCACCAGCGGGGCGAACAATGAGCAGTTCTTC.

This clonotype was seen a handful of times. This chain joins TRBV28 and TRBJ2-7; 12 bases line up with TRBD1. The CDR3 has 15 residues. The J segment lost 6 bases and the V segment lost 6 bases, leaving 9 bases of the junction unmatched. Germline CDR1 reads MDHEN; CDR2 reads SYDVKM. The CDR3, as DNA: TGTGCCAGCAGGAGGGACAGGGGGCGTACCTGCGAGCAGTACTTC. Its translation is CASRRDRGRTCEQYF.

This chain connects TRBV5-6 to TRBJ2-2, with D unclear. Per germline, CDR1 SGHDT and CDR2 YYEEEE. Trimming shortened V by 1 base and J by 6 bases, and 10 bases separated the two germline ends. The CDR3 runs to 14 residues. In DNA form, the CDR3 reads TGTGCCAGCAGCTTGTATCGGTTTGCCGGGGAGCTGTTTTTT. Translated: CASSLYRFAGELFF.

The J gene is TRBJ2-7, the V gene TRBV20-1; 7 bases align to TRBD1. CDR3 length equals 12 residues. Germline trimming cut 2 bases from V and 5 bases from J; bases unmatched to any gene: 3. Germline values: CDR1 DFQATT, CDR2 SNEGSKA (reference sequence). This CDR3 reads CSARTTGDEQYF. DNA of the CDR3: TGCAGTGCTAGAACAACAGGGGACGAGCAGTACTTC.

The chain joins TRBV27 to TRBJ1-4; D is unclear. Trimming took off 8 bases at V and 4 bases at J, with 11 bases between the two ends. The CDR3 is 13 amino acids. Germline lookup yields CDR1 MNHEY and CDR2 SMNVEV (reference sequence). In nucleotides, the CDR3 is TGTGCCAGCTCCGGCCAGTTTAATGAAAAACTGTTTTTT. Protein product: CASSGQFNEKLFF.

This clonotype was seen ten or more times. This sequence joins TRBV7-8 and TRBJ2-1, with D perhaps matching TRBD1 or TRBD2 (5 bases each). In germline, CDR1 is SGHVS, CDR2 FQNEAQ. The CDR3 spans 12 residues. Deletions cut 3 bases from V and 9 bases from J, with 9 bases between. The CDR3 sequence: CASSLTGAEQFF. The CDR3 nucleotides are TGTGCCAGCAGCTTGACCGGGGCTGAGCAGTTCTTC.

Points on this clonotype: This sequence may be a read error, since a much larger clone differs from it by one base. The chain recombines TRBV11-2 with TRBJ1-1, with unresolved D. Trimming cost V 11 bases and J 2 bases, with 15 bases left between them. The CDR3 covers 13 residues. CDR1 is SGHAT and CDR2 is FQNNGV in the germline V gene. CDR3 DNA sequence: TGTGCCCGAGTCATCGCGCTTAACACTGAAGCTTTCTTT. Translated: CARVIALNTEAFF.

This clonotype showed up just a few times. The chain carries TRBV7-6 and TRBJ1-5; D is possibly TRBD1 (5 bases). The germline V gene has CDR1 SGHVS and CDR2 FNYEAQ. V was pared by 5 bases and J by 2 bases, with 19 bases between. The CDR3 has 17 residues. The chain's CDR3 is CASSKERAGYGNQPQHF. The CDR3 DNA follows: TGTGCCAGCAGCAAAGAGAGGGCAGGGTATGGCAATCAGCCCCAGCATTTT.

This clonotype was counted many times. The rearrangement uses TRBV18 and TRBJ1-5; D remains unclear. Germline loops: CDR1 KGHSH, CDR2 LQKENI. CDR3 size: 13 residues. V was clipped by 0 bases and J by 5 bases, with 5 bases between them. The CDR3 DNA follows: TGTGCCAGCTCACCACCGGGCCATCAGCCCCAGCATTTT. It translates to CASSPPGHQPQHF. The variable domain in full, with the rest retrieved from reference TRBV18 and TRBJ1-5, is NAGVMQNPRHLVRRRGQEARLRCSPMKGHSHVYWYRQLPEEGLKFMVYLQKENIIDESGMPKERFSAEFPKEGPSILRIQQVVRGDSAAYFCASSPPGHQPQHFGDGTRLSIL.

The table lists this clonotype with a few counts. The chain recombines TRBV9 with TRBJ1-5; no clear D gene. Germline lookup yields CDR1 SGDLS and CDR2 YYNGEE. The V end lost 2 bases, the J end lost 0 bases, and 15 bases lay between the germline ends. This CDR3 has 17 residues. CDR3 bases: TGTGCCAGCAGCGTTCCCCGGCCGATGCATAGCAATCAGCCCCAGCATTTT. This encodes CASSVPRPMHSNQPQHF.

The chain links TRBV11-1 to TRBJ2-7, with 9 bases identical to TRBD1. Germline CDR1 SGHAT, CDR2 FQDESV (reference sequence). Trimming took 5 bases from V and 6 from J; bases not matched to a gene: 8. The CDR3 runs to 14 residues. The CDR3 spells CASSARDRDGEQYF. DNA of the CDR3: TGTGCCAGCAGCGCCCGGGACAGGGATGGCGAGCAGTACTTC.

There are many counts of this clonotype. The genes are TRBV11-3 and TRBJ2-1, with TRBD2 identical over 11 bases. The CDR3 is 15 residues long. CDR1 is SGHNT and CDR2 is YENEEA in the germline V gene. With 7 bases clipped from V and 4 bases from J, the junction kept 6 bases outside the gene matches. The CDR3 sequence is CASTLTSGEYNEQFF. The CDR3 coding sequence is TGTGCCAGCACCCTGACTAGCGGGGAGTACAATGAGCAGTTCTTC.

This clonotype was observed at least ten times. CDR3 loop: CASSVTGETEAFF. The CDR3 DNA is TGTGCCAGCTCAGTAACAGGGGAGACTGAAGCTTTCTTT. The chain links TRBV18 to TRBJ1-1; 7 bases are shared with TRBD1. Germline lookup yields CDR1 KGHSH and CDR2 LQKENI. J lost 5 bases, V lost 5 bases, and 5 bases had no gene match. The CDR3 totals 13 residues.

Ten or more counts support this clonotype. This rearrangement joins TRBV2 to TRBJ2-1, with D perhaps matching TRBD1 or TRBD2 (5 bases each). The CDR3 runs 14 residues. V was pared by 2 bases and J by 7 bases, with 12 bases between. Germline assignment: CDR1 SNHLY and CDR2 FYNNEI. In DNA form, the CDR3 reads TGTGCCAGCAGTGAATACGGGACGCCAAATGAGCAGTTCTTC. It translates to CASSEYGTPNEQFF.